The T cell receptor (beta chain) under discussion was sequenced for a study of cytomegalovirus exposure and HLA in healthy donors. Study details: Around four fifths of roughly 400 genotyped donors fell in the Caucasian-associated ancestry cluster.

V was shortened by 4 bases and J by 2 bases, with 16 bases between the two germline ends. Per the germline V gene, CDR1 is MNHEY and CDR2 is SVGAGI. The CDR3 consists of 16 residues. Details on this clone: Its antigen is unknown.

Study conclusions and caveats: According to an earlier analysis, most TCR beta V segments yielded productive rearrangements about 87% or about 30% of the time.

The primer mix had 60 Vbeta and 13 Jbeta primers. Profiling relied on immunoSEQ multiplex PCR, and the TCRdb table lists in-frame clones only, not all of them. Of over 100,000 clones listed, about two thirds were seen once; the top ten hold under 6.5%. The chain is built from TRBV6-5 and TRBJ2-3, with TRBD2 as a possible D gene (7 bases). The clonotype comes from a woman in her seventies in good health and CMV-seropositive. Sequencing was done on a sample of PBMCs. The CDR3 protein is CASSFSGDTSTDTQYF. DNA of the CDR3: TGTGCCAGCAGTTTCAGCGGGGACACATCCACAGATACGCAGTATTTT.